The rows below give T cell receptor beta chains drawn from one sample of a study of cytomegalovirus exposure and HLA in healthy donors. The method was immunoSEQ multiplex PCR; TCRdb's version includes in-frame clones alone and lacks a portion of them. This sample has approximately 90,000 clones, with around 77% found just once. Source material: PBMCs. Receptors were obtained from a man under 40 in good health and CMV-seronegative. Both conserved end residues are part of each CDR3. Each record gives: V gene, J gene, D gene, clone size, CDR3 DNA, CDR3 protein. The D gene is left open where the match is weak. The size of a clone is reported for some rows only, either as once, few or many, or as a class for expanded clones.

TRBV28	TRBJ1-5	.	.	TGTGCCAGCAGTAGGCGGGGGTCCCAGCATTTT	CASSRRGSQHF
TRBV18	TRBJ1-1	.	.	TGTGCCAGCTCACGAGGGAGGGACACTGAAGCTTTCTTT	CASSRGRDTEAFF
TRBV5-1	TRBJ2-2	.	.	TGCGCCAGCAGTTGGGCGTCCTCTAACACCGGGGAGCTGTTTTTT	CASSWASSNTGELFF
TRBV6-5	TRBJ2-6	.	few	TGTGCCAGCAGTGTATCCAGCTCTGGGGCCAACGTCCTGACTTTC	CASSVSSSGANVLTF
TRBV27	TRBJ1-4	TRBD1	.	TGTGCCAGCAAACAGGGGGCAGGAGGTGAAAAACTGTTTTTT	CASKQGAGGEKLFF
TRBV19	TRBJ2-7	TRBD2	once	TGTGCCAGTAGTATAGGACTAGCGGACTACGAGCAGTACTTC	CASSIGLADYEQYF
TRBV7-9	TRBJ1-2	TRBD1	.	TGTTCCAGCAGCCGGGGACAGGGGTCATATGGCTACACCTTC	CSSSRGQGSYGYTF
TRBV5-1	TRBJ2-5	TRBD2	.	TGCGCCAGCAGCTCGGGGACTAGCGTAATCCAAGAGACCCAGTACTTC	CASSSGTSVIQETQYF
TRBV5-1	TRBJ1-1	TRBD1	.	TGCGCCAGCAGCCCCGCCCGGACAGGGGGTTGGAACACTGAAGCTTTCTTT	CASSPARTGGWNTEAFF
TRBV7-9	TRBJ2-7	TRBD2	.	TGTGCCAGCAGCATGACTAGCGGGAGAACCGGCTCCTACGAGCAGTACTTC	CASSMTSGRTGSYEQYF
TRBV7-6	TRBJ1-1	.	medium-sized	TGTGCCAGCAGCCCACGTACCGGGGGGCGTTTGAACACTGAAGCTTTCTTT	CASSPRTGGRLNTEAFF
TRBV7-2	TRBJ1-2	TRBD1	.	TGTGCCAGCAGCGCCAGGACAGGGAGTGGCTACACCTTC	CASSARTGSGYTF
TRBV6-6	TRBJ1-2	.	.	TGTGCCAGCAGTTACTCGAAATTAGGACAGAACTATGGCTACACCTTC	CASSYSKLGQNYGYTF
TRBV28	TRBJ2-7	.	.	TGTGCCAGCAGTCCTTTCTACGAGCAGTACTTC	CASSPFYEQYF
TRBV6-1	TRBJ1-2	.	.	TGTGCCAGCAGAGAAATTAAGGACAGAAACGGCTACACCTTC	CASREIKDRNGYTF
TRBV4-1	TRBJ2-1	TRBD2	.	TGCGCCAGCAGCCAACCCAATGAGGGGCGGGAGAATGAGCAGTTCTTC	CASSQPNEGRENEQFF
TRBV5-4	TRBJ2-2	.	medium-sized	TGTGCCAGCAGCTTTGGAGTCGCCTCCGGGGAGCTGTTTTTT	CASSFGVASGELFF
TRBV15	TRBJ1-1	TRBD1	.	TGTGCCACCAGCAGAGCGGGACAGGGGAGAATGAACACTGAAGCTTTCTTT	CATSRAGQGRMNTEAFF
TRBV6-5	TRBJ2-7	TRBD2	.	TGTGCCAGCAGATCTAGCGGGAGGAGGCAGTACTTC	CASRSSGRRQYF
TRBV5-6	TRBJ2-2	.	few	TGTGCCAGCAGCTTGGTTGGCAGGTGGAACACCGGGGAGCTGTTTTTT	CASSLVGRWNTGELFF
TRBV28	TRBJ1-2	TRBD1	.	TGTGCCAGCAGCCTGGGACAGGGTTATGGCTACACCTTC	CASSLGQGYGYTF
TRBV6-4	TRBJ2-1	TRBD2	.	TGTGCCAGCAGGCTAGCGGCCCCCTCCTACAATGAGCAGTTCTTC	CASRLAAPSYNEQFF